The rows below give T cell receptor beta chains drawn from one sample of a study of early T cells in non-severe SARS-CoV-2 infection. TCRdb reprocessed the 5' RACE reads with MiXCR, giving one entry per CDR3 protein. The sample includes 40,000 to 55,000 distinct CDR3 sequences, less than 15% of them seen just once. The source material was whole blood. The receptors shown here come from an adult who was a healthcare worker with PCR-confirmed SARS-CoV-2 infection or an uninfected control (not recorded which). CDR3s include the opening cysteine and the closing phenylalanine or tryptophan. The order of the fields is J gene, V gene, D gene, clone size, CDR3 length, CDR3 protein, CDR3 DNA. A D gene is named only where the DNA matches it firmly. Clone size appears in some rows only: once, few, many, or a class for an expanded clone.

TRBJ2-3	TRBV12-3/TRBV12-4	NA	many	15	CASKRDLRGTDTQYF	TGTGCCAGCAAACGGGACTTACGAGGCACAGATACGCAGTATTTT
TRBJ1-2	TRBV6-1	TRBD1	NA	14	CASSETRGQGWCTF	TGTGCCAGCAGTGAAACCCGGGGACAGGGTTGGTGTACCTTC
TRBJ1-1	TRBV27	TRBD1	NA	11	CATRGRVEAFF	TGTGCCACCAGGGGGCGAGTTGAAGCTTTCTTT
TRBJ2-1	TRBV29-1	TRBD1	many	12	CSVGTGEGEQFF	TGCAGCGTGGGGACAGGGGAGGGTGAGCAGTTCTTC
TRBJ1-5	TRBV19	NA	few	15	CASSILGNSNQPQHF	TGTGCCAGTAGTATTCTAGGGAACAGCAATCAGCCCCAGCATTTT
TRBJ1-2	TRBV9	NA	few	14	CASSVEGGPYGYTF	TGTGCCAGCAGCGTAGAGGGAGGTCCCTATGGCTACACCTTC
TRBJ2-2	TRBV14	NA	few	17	CASSQGRPGRYTGELFF	TGTGCCAGCAGCCAAGGGAGACCGGGCAGATACACCGGGGAGCTGTTTTTT
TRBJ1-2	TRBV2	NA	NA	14	CASSKAESDYGYTF	TGTGCCAGCAGTAAGGCCGAATCAGACTATGGCTACACCTTC
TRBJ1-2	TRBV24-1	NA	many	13	CATSDGSAYGYTF	TGTGCCACCAGTGATGGCAGCGCCTATGGCTACACCTTC
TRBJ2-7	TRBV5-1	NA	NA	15	CASSLSRDFSYEQYF	TGCGCCAGCAGCTTAAGCAGGGATTTTTCTTACGAGCAGTACTTC
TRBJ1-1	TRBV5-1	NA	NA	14	CASSLEGSSAEAFF	TGCGCCAGCAGCTTGGAGGGCTCGAGCGCTGAAGCTTTCTTT
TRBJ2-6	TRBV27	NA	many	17	CASSYRAGRAGANVLTF	TGTGCCAGCAGTTATCGAGCCGGACGGGCTGGGGCCAACGTCCTGACTTTC
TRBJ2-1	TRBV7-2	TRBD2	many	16	CASSFRGLAGSNEQFF	TGTGCCAGCAGCTTTAGGGGACTAGCGGGCTCCAATGAGCAGTTCTTC
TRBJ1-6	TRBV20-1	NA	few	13	CSAGEPEDSPLHF	TGCAGTGCTGGAGAGCCGGAGGATTCACCCCTCCACTTT
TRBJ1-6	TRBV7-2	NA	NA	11	CASSLVSPLHF	TGTGCCAGCAGCTTAGTGTCACCCCTCCACTTT
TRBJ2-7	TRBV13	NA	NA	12	CASSPQGFEQYF	TGTGCCAGCAGCCCACAGGGTTTCGAGCAGTACTTC
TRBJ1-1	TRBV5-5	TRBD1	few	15	CASSTPGQGDTEAFF	TGTGCCAGCAGCACCCCGGGACAGGGGGATACTGAAGCTTTCTTT
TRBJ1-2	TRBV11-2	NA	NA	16	CASSLLPQGLSSGYTF	TGTGCCAGCAGCCTCCTACCACAGGGTTTAAGTAGTGGCTACACCTTC
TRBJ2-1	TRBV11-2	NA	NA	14	CASSMGLAFDEQFF	TGTGCCAGCAGCATGGGACTGGCGTTCGATGAGCAGTTCTTC
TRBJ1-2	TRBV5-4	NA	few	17	CASSSSPGRGSIYGYTF	TGTGCCAGCAGCTCGTCCCCGGGGCGGGGCTCGATCTATGGCTACACCTTC
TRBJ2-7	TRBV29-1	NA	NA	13	CSVVGFGGYEQYF	TGCAGCGTTGTAGGGTTTGGGGGCTACGAGCAGTACTTC
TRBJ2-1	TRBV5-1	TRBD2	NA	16	CASSGTGTSGPGEQFF	TGCGCCAGCAGCGGCACCGGGACTAGCGGCCCTGGGGAGCAGTTCTTC
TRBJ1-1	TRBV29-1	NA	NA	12	CSVEVMNTEAFF	TGCAGCGTTGAGGTTATGAACACTGAAGCTTTCTTT
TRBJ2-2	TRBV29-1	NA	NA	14	CSVEDRVNTGELFF	TGCAGCGTTGAAGACAGGGTTAATACCGGGGAGCTGTTTTTT
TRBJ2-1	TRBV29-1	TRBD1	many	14	CSAQVDRGYNEQFF	TGCAGCGCCCAAGTGGACAGGGGATACAATGAGCAGTTCTTC
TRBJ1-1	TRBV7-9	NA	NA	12	CASSPGKTEAFF	TGTGCCAGCTCCCCAGGGAAAACGGAAGCTTTCTTT
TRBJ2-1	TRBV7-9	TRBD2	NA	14	CASSWEGQVNEQFF	TGTGCCAGCAGCTGGGAGGGCCAGGTCAATGAGCAGTTCTTC
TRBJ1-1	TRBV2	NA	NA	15	CASSEDSSGNTEAFF	TGTGCCAGCAGTGAAGACAGTTCGGGGAACACTGAAGCTTTCTTT
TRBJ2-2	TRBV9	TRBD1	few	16	CASRGTGGRNTGELFF	TGTGCCAGCAGGGGAACAGGGGGCCGGAACACCGGGGAGCTGTTTTTT
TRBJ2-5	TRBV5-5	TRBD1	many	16	CASSLQSGQATGTQYF	TGTGCCAGCAGCTTACAATCCGGACAGGCGACAGGGACCCAGTACTTC
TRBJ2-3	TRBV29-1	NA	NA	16	CSAGGRGANPTDTQYF	TGCAGCGCCGGAGGACGGGGCGCGAATCCCACAGATACGCAGTATTTT